The source of this T cell receptor beta chain is a study of patients and donors after allogeneic stem cell transplantation. The CDR3 loop spans 14 amino acids. V lost 5 bases, J lost 4 bases, and 7 bases stayed unmatched. Germline CDR1 SGHTA, CDR2 FQGTGA. One entry per CDR3 protein, called by TCRdb with MiXCR from the RT-PCR reads. The table has some 960,000 distinct CDR3 sequences, roughly 18% seen once. This clonotype originated in a human donor who was either an allogeneic HSCT recipient or a stem cell or donor lymphocyte infusion donor (not recorded which). It is not recorded whose cells these are; they may come from a transplant donor. The chain employs TRBV7-3 and TRBJ1-2; TRBD1 aligns across 7 bases. Sequencing was carried out using blood, either unsorted or a sorted T cell fraction (not recorded which). CDR3 region: CASSPQQGFYGYTF. The CDR3 bases are TGTGCCAGCAGCCCTCAACAGGGGTTCTATGGCTACACCTTC. Looking up the rest from reference TRBV7-3 and TRBJ1-2 gives the full variable domain: GAGVSQTPSNKVTEKGKYVELRCDPISGHTALYWYRQSLGQGPEFLIYFQGTGAADDSGLPNDRFFAVRPEGSVSTLKIQRTERGDSAVYLCASSPQQGFYGYTFGSGTRLTVV.